Listed below are T cell receptor beta chains from one sample, sequenced in a study of cytomegalovirus exposure and HLA in healthy donors. Sequencing was performed with immunoSEQ multiplex PCR; in TCRdb, only in-frame clones are kept and a portion is missing. The sample has 100,000 to 150,000 clones, over 9.5% seen once. The sample consisted of PBMCs. These receptors originate from a woman aged 18-29 years in good health and CMV-seropositive. Both conserved end residues are part of each CDR3. A D gene is named only where the DNA matches it firmly. Not all rows give a size; the values are once, few, many and, for expanded clones, a class.

v_call	cdr3_length	j_call	d_call	clone_size	cdr3_nt	cdr3_aa
TRBV2	14	TRBJ2-7	-	few	TGTGCCAGCAAGAGAGACTTCGCCTCCTACGAGCAGTACTTC	CASKRDFASYEQYF
TRBV7-9	14	TRBJ1-2	-	few	TGTGCCAGCAGCTTAGCTGTCAGGGACTATGGCTACACCTTC	CASSLAVRDYGYTF
TRBV2	12	TRBJ1-5	-	few	TGTGCCAGCAGACTAAGCAATCAGCCCCAGCATTTT	CASRLSNQPQHF
TRBV9	14	TRBJ2-7	TRBD2	-	TGTGCCAGCAGCATGACTAGCGGAACCTACGAGCAGTACTTC	CASSMTSGTYEQYF
TRBV7-8	16	TRBJ2-7	-	-	TGTGCCAGCAGCTTAGAGGGGTCAGGAGTCACCTACGAGCAGTACTTC	CASSLEGSGVTYEQYF
TRBV29-1	18	TRBJ2-1	TRBD2	-	TGCAGCGTTGAGGGACTAGCGGGAGTACCCAACTCCTACAATGAGCAGTTCTTC	CSVEGLAGVPNSYNEQFF
TRBV28	16	TRBJ2-7	-	-	TGTGCCAGCAGTTCTACAGGGTCGATGAGCTCCTACGAGCAGTACTTC	CASSSTGSMSSYEQYF
TRBV28	13	TRBJ1-5	-	few	TGTGCCAGCAGACAGGGTGGGAATCGGCCCCAGCATTTT	CASRQGGNRPQHF
TRBV10-2	17	TRBJ1-3	-	few	TGCGCCAGCAGTGAGCGATGGAAGGGGCCTTCTGGAAACACCATATATTTT	CASSERWKGPSGNTIYF
TRBV7-9	15	TRBJ2-1	TRBD2	-	TGTGCCAGCAGCACCGGACTAGCGGGAGCGGATGAGCAGTTCTTC	CASSTGLAGADEQFF
TRBV6-5	14	TRBJ2-7	TRBD2	-	TGTGCCAGCAGTTCAAGCGGGGCCGTCTACGAGCAGTACTTC	CASSSSGAVYEQYF
TRBV7-9	14	TRBJ2-1	-	few	TGTGCCAGCAGCTTCACGGACTTCTACAATGAGCAGTTCTTC	CASSFTDFYNEQFF
TRBV6-1	12	TRBJ1-4	-	few	TGTGCCAGCAGGGGGGGACCCGGGAAACTGTTTTTT	CASRGGPGKLFF
TRBV4-1	18	TRBJ2-7	TRBD2	-	TGCGCCAGCAGCCAAGTGAGGGGGACTAGCGGGAGCTCCTACGAGCAGTACTTC	CASSQVRGTSGSSYEQYF
TRBV19	14	TRBJ1-2	TRBD1	once	TGTGCCAGTCGGGGGACAGGGGAAGAGCATGGCTACACCTTC	CASRGTGEEHGYTF
TRBV30	12	TRBJ2-5	-	few	TGTGCCTGGTCCCCACCTAGCGAGACCCAGTACTTC	CAWSPPSETQYF
TRBV5-6	16	TRBJ2-1	TRBD2	-	TGTGCCAGCAGCTTGTTAGCGGGATTGACCTACAATGAGCAGTTCTTC	CASSLLAGLTYNEQFF
TRBV6-5	14	TRBJ2-7	TRBD2	few	TGTGCCAGCAGCAGACTAGCGGGACACTACGAGCAGTACTTC	CASSRLAGHYEQYF
TRBV25-1	13	TRBJ1-2	TRBD1	few	TGTGCCAGCAGTGAATTCGGGACAGGGAGCTACACCTTC	CASSEFGTGSYTF
TRBV5-1	13	TRBJ1-1	-	few	TGCGCCAGCAGCTTGTGGGAGGACACTGAAGCTTTCTTT	CASSLWEDTEAFF
TRBV7-9	16	TRBJ2-1	TRBD2	-	TGTGCCAGCAGCTTACTTGGACTAGCGGGGGCGGTTGAGCAGTTCTTC	CASSLLGLAGAVEQFF
TRBV9	16	TRBJ2-5	TRBD2	-	TGTGCCAGCAGCGATGGGACTAGCGGGAGCCAAGAGACCCAGTACTTC	CASSDGTSGSQETQYF
TRBV28	14	TRBJ1-5	-	few	TGTGCCAGCAGTTTAGCAGGGGAGGGGAAGCCCCAGCATTTT	CASSLAGEGKPQHF
TRBV7-3	22	TRBJ2-7	TRBD2	-	TGTGCCAGCAGCTTAAGTTGGATCTGGCCCTGGCCTAGCGGGAGGAGCTCCTACGAGCAGTACTTC	CASSLSWIWPWPSGRSSYEQYF
TRBV30	14	TRBJ1-2	TRBD1	few	TGTGCCTGGAGTGGGCCAGGGGGAGCCTATGGCTACACCTTC	CAWSGPGGAYGYTF
TRBV2	14	TRBJ2-5	TRBD1	few	TGTGCCAGCAGTGGCCGGGACAGGCAAGAGACCCAGTACTTC	CASSGRDRQETQYF
TRBV7-3	14	TRBJ2-1	TRBD2	-	TGTGCCAGCAGCTTACGGCGGGAGGACAATGAGCAGTTCTTC	CASSLRREDNEQFF
TRBV25-1	14	TRBJ2-3	TRBD2	few	TGTGCCAGCAAACTAGCGGGATCGGCAGATACGCAGTATTTT	CASKLAGSADTQYF
TRBV28	14	TRBJ2-7	-	-	TGTGCCAGCAGTTTAATCAGGGGGGCCTACGAGCAGTACTTC	CASSLIRGAYEQYF
TRBV5-1	14	TRBJ2-5	-	few	TGCGCCAGCAGGCTTACCCGGGACAAGGAGACCCAGTACTTC	CASRLTRDKETQYF
TRBV6-1	13	TRBJ1-2	-	-	TGTGCCAGCAGTGAAGGGACACGCTATGGCTACACCTTC	CASSEGTRYGYTF
TRBV14	13	TRBJ1-1	-	-	TGTGCCAGCAGCCAAGCGCGGGTCACTGAAGCTTTCTTT	CASSQARVTEAFF
TRBV6-1	14	TRBJ2-7	TRBD2	-	TGTGCCAGCAGCGTAGCGGGGGGTTCCTACGAGCAGTACTTC	CASSVAGGSYEQYF
TRBV30	16	TRBJ2-3	TRBD1	-	TGTGCCTGGAGTGGGGGACAGACTCGGAGCACAGATACGCAGTATTTT	CAWSGGQTRSTDTQYF
TRBV5-4	15	TRBJ2-2	TRBD1	few	TGTGCCAGCTTTAGGGGGGACAGGGACACCGGGGAGCTGTTTTTT	CASFRGDRDTGELFF
TRBV29-1	15	TRBJ2-2	TRBD1	-	TGCAGCCCATTATTGGGGAGACAGGGGGCCGGGGAGCTGTTTTTT	CSPLLGRQGAGELFF
TRBV28	18	TRBJ1-5	-	-	TGTGCCAGCAGTCCTTTTTCAACAGGGAGAAGGGCGAGTCAGCCCCAGCATTTT	CASSPFSTGRRASQPQHF
TRBV2	15	TRBJ1-1	-	once	TGTGCCAGCAGTGGGTTGGGGGGACCGTCTATTGAAGCTTTCTTT	CASSGLGGPSIEAFF
TRBV6-1	15	TRBJ2-5	TRBD2	-	TGTGCCAGCGCCCCCGGGGTAGCGGGCGTGGAGACCCAGTACTTC	CASAPGVAGVETQYF
TRBV7-9	15	TRBJ1-3	-	few	TGTGCCAGCAGCTCAGGACAGTTCTCTGGAAACACCATATATTTT	CASSSGQFSGNTIYF
TRBV6-5	15	TRBJ1-5	-	few	TGTGCCAGCAGTTACTCTGTCAGTAGCAATCAGCCCCAGCATTTT	CASSYSVSSNQPQHF
TRBV19	14	TRBJ1-2	-	few	TGTGCCAGTAGGTTCGAGGGCTCCGGCTATGGCTACACCTTC	CASRFEGSGYGYTF